The rows below give T cell receptor beta chains drawn from one sample of a study of blood T cell repertoires in COVID-19. Assay: immunoSEQ multiplex PCR; the TCRdb copy retains only in-frame clones and omits some. The repertoire holds about 200,000 clones, with more than 65% as singletons. Sequenced material: peripheral blood. The receptor source for this set is a human donor in a cohort sampled during active COVID-19. CDR3s include the opening cysteine and the closing phenylalanine or tryptophan. D genes are given only for firm matches. The listing skips clone size in some rows; elsewhere it reads once, few, many or a size class.

CDR3 protein: CASSDRTGSGANVLTF; CDR3 DNA: TGTGCCAGCAGTGACCGGACAGGCTCTGGGGCCAACGTCCTGACTTTC; clone size: .; J gene: TRBJ2-6; D gene: TRBD1; V gene: TRBV2
CDR3 protein: CASSLDNNQPQHF; CDR3 DNA: TGTGCCAGCAGCCTGGACAACAATCAGCCCCAGCATTTT; clone size: .; J gene: TRBJ1-5; D gene: .; V gene: TRBV4-2
CDR3 protein: CASSYGTGGETQYF; CDR3 DNA: TGTGCCAGCAGTTACGGGACAGGGGGAGAGACCCAGTACTTC; clone size: .; J gene: TRBJ2-5; D gene: TRBD1; V gene: TRBV6-5
CDR3 protein: CASSEGQPYEQYF; CDR3 DNA: TGTGCCAGCAGTGAAGGACAGCCCTACGAGCAGTACTTC; clone size: .; J gene: TRBJ2-7; D gene: .; V gene: TRBV6-1
CDR3 protein: CASRPFFAGAEQYF; CDR3 DNA: TGTGCAAGTCGCCCCTTTTTTGCGGGAGCCGAGCAGTACTTC; clone size: .; J gene: TRBJ2-7; D gene: .; V gene: TRBV12-2
CDR3 protein: CAWSVRGEQYF; CDR3 DNA: TGTGCCTGGAGTGTGCGGGGCGAGCAGTACTTC; clone size: .; J gene: TRBJ2-7; D gene: .; V gene: TRBV30
CDR3 protein: CASRVFGTGPQGEQYF; CDR3 DNA: TGTGCCAGCAGGGTCTTTGGTACAGGGCCCCAGGGCGAGCAGTACTTC; clone size: .; J gene: TRBJ2-7; D gene: .; V gene: TRBV2
CDR3 protein: CASSLAGHSYEQYF; CDR3 DNA: TGTGCCAGCAGTCTAGCGGGACACTCTTACGAGCAGTACTTC; clone size: .; J gene: TRBJ2-7; D gene: TRBD2; V gene: TRBV28
CDR3 protein: CASSQLASGQETQYF; CDR3 DNA: TGCGCCAGCAGCCAACTCGCCTCCGGCCAAGAGACCCAGTACTTC; clone size: .; J gene: TRBJ2-5; D gene: .; V gene: TRBV4-1
CDR3 protein: CASSLAGGGNQPQHF; CDR3 DNA: TGTGCCAGCAGCTTAGCGGGGGGTGGAAATCAGCCCCAGCATTTT; clone size: few; J gene: TRBJ1-5; D gene: .; V gene: TRBV7-8
CDR3 protein: CASSLRLDSYEQYF; CDR3 DNA: TGTGCCAGCAGCTTGCGACTAGACTCCTACGAGCAGTACTTC; clone size: .; J gene: TRBJ2-7; D gene: .; V gene: TRBV11-3
CDR3 protein: CASSHRPGDSYEQYF; CDR3 DNA: TGTGCCAGCAGTCACCGGCCAGGGGACTCCTACGAGCAGTACTTC; clone size: .; J gene: TRBJ2-7; D gene: .; V gene: TRBV6-5
CDR3 protein: CASSEEGLGNQPQHF; CDR3 DNA: TGTGCCAGCAGTGAAGAGGGGCTTGGCAATCAGCCCCAGCATTTT; clone size: .; J gene: TRBJ1-5; D gene: .; V gene: TRBV2
CDR3 protein: CASSQDTSGSTDTQYF; CDR3 DNA: TGTGCCAGCTCACAAGATACTAGCGGGAGTACAGATACGCAGTATTTT; clone size: .; J gene: TRBJ2-3; D gene: TRBD2; V gene: TRBV18
CDR3 protein: CASSATGLAGGEQFF; CDR3 DNA: TGTGCCAGCAGTGCGACGGGACTAGCGGGAGGAGAGCAGTTCTTC; clone size: .; J gene: TRBJ2-1; D gene: TRBD2; V gene: TRBV28
CDR3 protein: CASSQVQTGGPLDTQYF; CDR3 DNA: TGCGCCAGCAGCCAAGTCCAGACGGGAGGGCCTCTGGATACGCAGTATTTT; clone size: .; J gene: TRBJ2-3; D gene: TRBD2; V gene: TRBV4-1
CDR3 protein: CASSPQGVAGELFF; CDR3 DNA: TGTGCCAGCAGCCCCCAGGGCGTGGCCGGGGAGCTGTTTTTT; clone size: .; J gene: TRBJ2-2; D gene: .; V gene: TRBV11-2
CDR3 protein: CASRTGGTQNTEAFF; CDR3 DNA: TGTGCCAGCAGGACAGGGGGTACCCAGAACACTGAAGCTTTCTTT; clone size: .; J gene: TRBJ1-1; D gene: TRBD1; V gene: TRBV7-2
CDR3 protein: CASSLGGSGTQETQYF; CDR3 DNA: TGCGCCAGCAGCTTGGGAGGGAGTGGTACGCAAGAGACCCAGTACTTC; clone size: many; J gene: TRBJ2-5; D gene: .; V gene: TRBV5-1
CDR3 protein: CASSIDRGTEAFF; CDR3 DNA: TGTGCCAGCAGCATAGACAGGGGTACTGAAGCTTTCTTT; clone size: once; J gene: TRBJ1-1; D gene: TRBD1; V gene: TRBV5-8
CDR3 protein: CASSGDSSSNQPQHF; CDR3 DNA: TGTGCCAGTAGTGGCGACTCTTCTAGCAATCAGCCCCAGCATTTT; clone size: .; J gene: TRBJ1-5; D gene: .; V gene: TRBV19
CDR3 protein: CAISEHMDIHYGYTF; CDR3 DNA: TGTGCCATCAGTGAGCATATGGACATCCACTATGGCTACACCTTC; clone size: few; J gene: TRBJ1-2; D gene: .; V gene: TRBV10-3
CDR3 protein: CASSQYSTYEQYF; CDR3 DNA: TGTGCCAGCAGCCAATACAGTACCTACGAGCAGTACTTC; clone size: .; J gene: TRBJ2-7; D gene: .; V gene: TRBV3-1/TRBV3-2
CDR3 protein: CASSLGGEGTDTQYF; CDR3 DNA: TGTGCCAGCAGCTTAGGGGGGGAGGGCACAGATACGCAGTATTTT; clone size: .; J gene: TRBJ2-3; D gene: .; V gene: TRBV3-1/TRBV3-2
CDR3 protein: CASSHDRVYEQYF; CDR3 DNA: TGTGCCAGCAGCCACGACAGGGTTTACGAGCAGTACTTC; clone size: .; J gene: TRBJ2-7; D gene: TRBD1; V gene: TRBV4-2
CDR3 protein: CASSLVDSTRENTEAFF; CDR3 DNA: TGTGCCAGCAGCTTAGTGGACAGCACCAGAGAGAACACTGAAGCTTTCTTT; clone size: .; J gene: TRBJ1-1; D gene: .; V gene: TRBV7-6
CDR3 protein: CASSNTEAFF; CDR3 DNA: TGTGCCAGCTCGAACACTGAAGCTTTCTTT; clone size: .; J gene: TRBJ1-1; D gene: .; V gene: TRBV19
CDR3 protein: CASSLANGLALGEQFF; CDR3 DNA: TGCGCCAGCAGCTTGGCCAATGGCCTAGCACTCGGTGAGCAGTTCTTC; clone size: .; J gene: TRBJ2-1; D gene: .; V gene: TRBV5-1
CDR3 protein: CASSDRTAGTGPRTDTQYF; CDR3 DNA: TGTGCCAGCAGTGACCGGACAGCCGGTACTGGCCCGCGCACAGATACGCAGTATTTT; clone size: few; J gene: TRBJ2-3; D gene: .; V gene: TRBV6-4
CDR3 protein: CASRGSPGLQPQHF; CDR3 DNA: TGTGCCAGCAGAGGTTCGCCAGGGCTTCAGCCCCAGCATTTT; clone size: few; J gene: TRBJ1-5; D gene: .; V gene: TRBV2
CDR3 protein: CASSLGPGHGYTF; CDR3 DNA: TGTGCCAGCAGCTTGGGGCCAGGGCATGGCTACACCTTC; clone size: .; J gene: TRBJ1-2; D gene: .; V gene: TRBV5-5
CDR3 protein: CASSSTGDSLSEAFF; CDR3 DNA: TGTGCCAGCAGTTCGACAGGTGACTCCCTGAGCGAAGCTTTCTTT; clone size: .; J gene: TRBJ1-1; D gene: .; V gene: TRBV27
CDR3 protein: CASSFPGIHNEQFF; CDR3 DNA: TGTGCCAGCAGCTTTCCAGGGATCCACAATGAGCAGTTCTTC; clone size: once; J gene: TRBJ2-1; D gene: .; V gene: TRBV7-9
CDR3 protein: CASSIAGGAKNIQYF; CDR3 DNA: TGTGCCAGCAGTATAGCGGGAGGGGCCAAAAACATTCAGTACTTC; clone size: .; J gene: TRBJ2-4; D gene: TRBD2; V gene: TRBV6-9
CDR3 protein: CASTQRGQGSNQPQHF; CDR3 DNA: TGTGCCAGCACCCAAAGGGGGCAGGGGAGCAATCAGCCCCAGCATTTT; clone size: .; J gene: TRBJ1-5; D gene: TRBD1; V gene: TRBV28
CDR3 protein: CAISESEGARYEQYF; CDR3 DNA: TGTGCCATCAGTGAGTCGGAGGGGGCGCGGTACGAGCAGTACTTC; clone size: .; J gene: TRBJ2-7; D gene: .; V gene: TRBV10-3
CDR3 protein: CASSLRGSGRVNEQFF; CDR3 DNA: TGTGCCAGCAGTTTAAGGGGTAGCGGGAGAGTCAATGAGCAGTTCTTC; clone size: .; J gene: TRBJ2-1; D gene: TRBD2; V gene: TRBV27
CDR3 protein: CASSPSSGRDQETQYF; CDR3 DNA: TGTGCCAGCAGTCCTAGCAGCGGGCGGGACCAAGAGACCCAGTACTTC; clone size: .; J gene: TRBJ2-5; D gene: .; V gene: TRBV28
CDR3 protein: CASTKMQGISTDTQYF; CDR3 DNA: TGTGCCAGCACCAAAATGCAGGGAATTAGCACAGATACGCAGTATTTT; clone size: .; J gene: TRBJ2-3; D gene: .; V gene: TRBV27
CDR3 protein: CASSFLRNSNQPQHF; CDR3 DNA: TGTGCCAGCAGTTTCCTACGAAATAGCAATCAGCCCCAGCATTTT; clone size: once; J gene: TRBJ1-5; D gene: .; V gene: TRBV28
CDR3 protein: CASSQRTGSYEQYF; CDR3 DNA: TGCGCCAGCAGCCAGCGGACAGGCTCCTACGAGCAGTACTTC; clone size: .; J gene: TRBJ2-7; D gene: TRBD1; V gene: TRBV4-1